Listed below are T cell receptor beta chains from one sample, sequenced in a study of T cell responses to AZD1222 COVID-19 vaccine. Profiled with immunoSEQ multiplex PCR; TCRdb holds only in-frame clones, not every one. The sample holds approximately 110,000 clones, about nine tenths seen once. The specimen comprised peripheral blood, sampled on day 0 of AZD1222 vaccination. These TCRs come from an adult in good health. CDR3s include the opening cysteine and the closing phenylalanine or tryptophan.

cdr3_aa,v_call,j_call
CASILGTGTGEQYF,TRBV6-5,TRBJ2-7
CAISESTSSGNTIYF,TRBV10-3,TRBJ1-3
CASSPRAGNNEQFF,TRBV7-9,TRBJ2-1
CASSVGRNTEAFF,TRBV9,TRBJ1-1
CASSQGQGTEAFF,TRBV3-1/TRBV3-2,TRBJ1-1
CASSIRSLAAVNSPLHF,TRBV19,TRBJ1-6
CAISDRLAYNEQFF,TRBV10-3,TRBJ2-1
CASSQMLGSGSYGYTF,TRBV4-1,TRBJ1-2
CASSLASNYGYTF,TRBV7-2,TRBJ1-2
CASSLLGNTEAFF,TRBV11-1,TRBJ1-1
CASSWGEQGTRGNTIYF,TRBV5-1,TRBJ1-3
CASSQRTSGGAGAGELFF,TRBV4-3,TRBJ2-2
CASSQQGQPQHF,TRBV3-1/TRBV3-2,TRBJ1-5
CASSNGTAPNYGYTF,TRBV21-1,TRBJ1-2
CASTLLGGSNEKLFF,TRBV28,TRBJ1-4
CSASYPPGTDTQYF,TRBV20-1,TRBJ2-3
CASRTSGGYHEQYF,TRBV28,TRBJ2-7
CASSLYPGTGFEAFF,TRBV3-1/TRBV3-2,TRBJ1-1
CASRGHTGGLVQYF,TRBV6-6,TRBJ2-7
CASSAGAGSNSPLHF,TRBV7-9,TRBJ1-6
CASSLDFYAGYTF,TRBV3-1/TRBV3-2,TRBJ1-2
CASSNRDSNQPQHF,TRBV6-2/TRBV6-3,TRBJ1-5
CASSLGTSGGQEQYF,TRBV5-1,TRBJ2-7
CASSFGRGQNTIYF,TRBV7-2,TRBJ1-3
CASSLSGGKNNEQFF,TRBV7-2,TRBJ2-1
CASSLERGGNNEQFF,TRBV7-2,TRBJ2-1
CASSLRGTSNTGELFF,TRBV5-5,TRBJ2-2
CASSPGRWHTEAFF,TRBV3-1/TRBV3-2,TRBJ1-1
CSARKGQEAFF,TRBV20-1,TRBJ1-1
CASSIGPGGTEAFF,TRBV19,TRBJ1-1
CASSLASGAVYEQYF,TRBV5-1,TRBJ2-7
CASSLPGSSYNSPLHF,TRBV5-1,TRBJ1-6
CATSKETYNSPLHF,TRBV15,TRBJ1-6
CASSDSAASGNTIYF,TRBV6-4,TRBJ1-3
CASSVSGSSNEKLFF,TRBV19,TRBJ1-4
CAISELQTNYGYTF,TRBV10-3,TRBJ1-2
CASSAYEGTPRSNTEAFF,TRBV19,TRBJ1-1
CASSMTEALGYTF,TRBV6-5,TRBJ1-2
CASSLDRATDTQYF,TRBV7-8,TRBJ2-3
CASSLPPSTNEKLFF,TRBV28,TRBJ1-4
CASSLELPYEQYF,TRBV7-8,TRBJ2-7
CASYSRQNYGYTF,TRBV12-3/TRBV12-4,TRBJ1-2
CASSRSDGYNEQFF,TRBV14,TRBJ2-1
CASSLSLGSLLTNEKLFF,TRBV28,TRBJ1-4
CASSPLREGRVSDTQYF,TRBV7-9,TRBJ2-3
CASSLNSLGGYTF,TRBV7-3,TRBJ1-2
CASSQAPNQPQHF,TRBV3-1/TRBV3-2,TRBJ1-5